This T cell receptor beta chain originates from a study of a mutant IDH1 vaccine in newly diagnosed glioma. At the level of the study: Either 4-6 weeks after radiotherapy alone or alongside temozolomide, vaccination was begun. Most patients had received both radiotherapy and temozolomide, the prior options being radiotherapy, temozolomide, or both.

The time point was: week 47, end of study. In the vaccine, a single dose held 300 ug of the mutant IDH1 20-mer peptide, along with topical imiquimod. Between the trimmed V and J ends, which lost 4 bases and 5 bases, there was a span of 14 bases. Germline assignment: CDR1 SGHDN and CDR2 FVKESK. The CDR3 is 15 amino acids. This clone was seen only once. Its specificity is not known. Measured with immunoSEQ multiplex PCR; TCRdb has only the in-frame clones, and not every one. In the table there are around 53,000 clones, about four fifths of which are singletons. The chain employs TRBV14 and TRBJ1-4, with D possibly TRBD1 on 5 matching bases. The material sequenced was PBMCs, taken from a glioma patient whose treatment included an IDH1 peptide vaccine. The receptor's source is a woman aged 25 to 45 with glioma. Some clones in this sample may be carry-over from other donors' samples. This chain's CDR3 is CASSPTRAPNEKLFF. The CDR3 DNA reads TGTGCCAGCAGCCCAACCAGGGCCCCAAATGAAAAACTGTTTTTT.